The clone carrying this TCR beta chain was picked up many times. The data were taken from a study of early T cells in non-severe SARS-CoV-2 infection. TCRdb independently ran MiXCR on the 5' RACE reads; one entry per CDR3 protein. The repertoire holds about 26,000 distinct CDR3 sequences, with around 4.5% as singletons. The receptor was isolated from an adult who was a healthcare worker with PCR-confirmed SARS-CoV-2 infection or an uninfected control (not recorded which). Sequencing was performed on whole blood.

CDR3 DNA sequence: TGTGCCACCCGGGCCAACGGGCCCTATGGCTACACCTTC. This encodes CATRANGPYGYTF. The chain links TRBV19 to TRBJ1-2; unclear D gene. The ends were cut back, 10 bases at V and 4 bases at J, with 16 bases in the middle. This CDR3 region has 13 residues. In germline, CDR1 is LNHDA, CDR2 SQIVND (reference sequence).